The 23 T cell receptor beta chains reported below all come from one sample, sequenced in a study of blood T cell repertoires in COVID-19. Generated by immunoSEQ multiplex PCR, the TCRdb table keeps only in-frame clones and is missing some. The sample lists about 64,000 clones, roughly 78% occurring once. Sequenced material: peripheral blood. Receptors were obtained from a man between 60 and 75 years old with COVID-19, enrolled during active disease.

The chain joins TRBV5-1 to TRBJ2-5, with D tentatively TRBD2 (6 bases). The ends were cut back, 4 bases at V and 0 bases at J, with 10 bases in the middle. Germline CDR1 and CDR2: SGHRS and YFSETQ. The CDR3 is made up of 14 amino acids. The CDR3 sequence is CASSRTGDQETQYF. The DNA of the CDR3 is TGCGCCAGCAGCCGGACGGGGGACCAAGAGACCCAGTACTTC.

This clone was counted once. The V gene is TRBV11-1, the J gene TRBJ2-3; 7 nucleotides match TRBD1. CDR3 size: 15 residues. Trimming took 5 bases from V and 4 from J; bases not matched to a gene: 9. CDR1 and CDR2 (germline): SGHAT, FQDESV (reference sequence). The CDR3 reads CASSPRDRAPDTQYF. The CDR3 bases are TGTGCCAGCAGCCCCCGAGACAGGGCCCCAGATACGCAGTATTTT.

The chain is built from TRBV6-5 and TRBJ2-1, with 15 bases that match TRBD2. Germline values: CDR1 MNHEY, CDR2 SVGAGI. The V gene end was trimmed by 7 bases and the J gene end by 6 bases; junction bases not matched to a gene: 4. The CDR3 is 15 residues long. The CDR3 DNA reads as TGTGCCAGCACAAAGGGACTAGCGGGAGGCAATGAGCAGTTCTTC. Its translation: CASTKGLAGGNEQFF.

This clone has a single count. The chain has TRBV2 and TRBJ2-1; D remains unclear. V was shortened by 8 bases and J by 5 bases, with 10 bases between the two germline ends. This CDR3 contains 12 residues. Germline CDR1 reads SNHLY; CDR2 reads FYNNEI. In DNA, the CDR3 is TGTGCCAGCCGCCTTAGTGACAATGAGCAGTTCTTC. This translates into CASRLSDNEQFF.

The CDR3 here is CASRKLGTLEAFF. The CDR3 region has the DNA TGTGCCAGCAGAAAACTTGGGACACTTGAAGCTTTCTTT. The chain employs TRBV11-2 and TRBJ1-1; tentatively, D is TRBD1 (6 bases). Trimming took off 6 bases at V and 7 bases at J, with 15 bases between the two ends. The CDR3 contains 13 residues. CDR1 and CDR2 from the germline V gene are SGHAT and FQNNGV.

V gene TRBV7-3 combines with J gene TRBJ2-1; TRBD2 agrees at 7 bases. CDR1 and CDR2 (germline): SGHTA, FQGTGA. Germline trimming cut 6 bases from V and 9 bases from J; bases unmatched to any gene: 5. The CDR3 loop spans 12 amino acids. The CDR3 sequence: CASRSSGSEQFF. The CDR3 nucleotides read TGTGCCAGCAGATCTAGCGGTAGTGAGCAGTTCTTC.

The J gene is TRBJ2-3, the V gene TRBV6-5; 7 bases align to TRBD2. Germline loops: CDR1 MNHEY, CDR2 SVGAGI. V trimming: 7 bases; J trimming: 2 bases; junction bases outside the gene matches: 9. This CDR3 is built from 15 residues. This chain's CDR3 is CASIYTAGYTDTQYF. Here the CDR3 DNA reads TGTGCCAGCATTTATACAGCGGGGTACACAGATACGCAGTATTTT.

CDR3 region: CASTIRGANEQFF. CDR3 bases: TGTGCCAGCACCATCCGCGGGGCCAATGAGCAGTTCTTC. The chain links TRBV12-3 or TRBV12-4 to TRBJ2-1; D perhaps matches TRBD2 (6 bases). This CDR3 is 13 amino acids long. Trimming took 7 bases from V and 6 from J, leaving 13 bases between them.

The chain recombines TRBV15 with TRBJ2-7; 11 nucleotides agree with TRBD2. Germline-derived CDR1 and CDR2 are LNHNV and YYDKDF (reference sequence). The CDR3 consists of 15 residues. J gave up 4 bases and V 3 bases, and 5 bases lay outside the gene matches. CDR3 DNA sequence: TGTGCCACCAGCAGGGGGGGGACTAGCGGTTACGAGCAGTACTTC. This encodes CATSRGGTSGYEQYF.

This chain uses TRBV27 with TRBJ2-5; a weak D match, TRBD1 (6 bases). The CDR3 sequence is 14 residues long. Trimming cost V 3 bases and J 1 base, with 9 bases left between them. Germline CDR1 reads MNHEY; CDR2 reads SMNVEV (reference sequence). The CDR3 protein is CASSFTGLQETQYF. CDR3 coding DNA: TGTGCCAGCAGTTTCACAGGGCTCCAAGAGACCCAGTACTTC.

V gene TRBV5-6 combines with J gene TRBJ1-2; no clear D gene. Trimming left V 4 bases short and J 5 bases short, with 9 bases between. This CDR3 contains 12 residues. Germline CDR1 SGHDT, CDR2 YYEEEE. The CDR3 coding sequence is TGTGCCAGCAGCCCGGGTGGGTATGGCTACACCTTC. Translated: CASSPGGYGYTF.

CDR3 nucleotides: TGCGCCAGCAGTCCGGGGGTCAATCAGCCCCAGCATTTT. Residues: CASSPGVNQPQHF. The rearrangement joins TRBV10-1 to TRBJ1-5; possible D gene TRBD1, 5 bases. The CDR3 is 13 residues long. Looked up from germline, CDR1 is WNHNN and CDR2 is SYGVQD (reference sequence). The V gene lost 5 bases and the J gene lost 3 bases, with 8 bases spanning the gap.

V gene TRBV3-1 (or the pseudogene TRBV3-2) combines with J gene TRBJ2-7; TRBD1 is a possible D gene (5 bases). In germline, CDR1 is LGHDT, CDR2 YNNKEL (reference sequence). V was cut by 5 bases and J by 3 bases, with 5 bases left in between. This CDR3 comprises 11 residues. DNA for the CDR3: TGTGCCAGCAGCAGGGGCTACGAGCAGTACTTC. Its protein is CASSRGYEQYF.

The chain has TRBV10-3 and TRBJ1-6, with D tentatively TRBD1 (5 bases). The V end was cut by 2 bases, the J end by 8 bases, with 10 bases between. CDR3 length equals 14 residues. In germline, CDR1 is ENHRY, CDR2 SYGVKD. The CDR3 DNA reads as TGTGCCATCAGTGAGCAGGGCCCCTATTCACCCCTCCACTTT. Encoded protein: CAISEQGPYSPLHF.

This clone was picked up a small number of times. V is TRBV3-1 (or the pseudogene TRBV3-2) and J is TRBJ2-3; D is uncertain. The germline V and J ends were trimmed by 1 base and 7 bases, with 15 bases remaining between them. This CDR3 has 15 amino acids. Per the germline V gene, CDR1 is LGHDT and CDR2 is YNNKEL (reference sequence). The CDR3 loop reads CASSQGSAAFYTQYF. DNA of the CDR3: TGTGCCAGCAGCCAAGGCTCGGCGGCATTTTATACGCAGTATTTT.

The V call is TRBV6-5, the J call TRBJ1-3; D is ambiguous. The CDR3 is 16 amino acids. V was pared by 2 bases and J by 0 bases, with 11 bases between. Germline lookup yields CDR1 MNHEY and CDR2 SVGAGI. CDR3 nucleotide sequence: TGTGCCAGCAGTTACACGATACAGAACTCTGGAAACACCATATATTTT. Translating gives CASSYTIQNSGNTIYF.

The CDR3 sequence is CASSYSSGREETQYF. The CDR3 DNA follows: TGTGCCAGCAGTTACTCTTCGGGACGGGAGGAGACCCAGTACTTC. The chain links TRBV6-5 to TRBJ2-5; tentative D call: TRBD2 (6 bases). Looked up from germline, CDR1 is MNHEY and CDR2 is SVGAGI. The CDR3 totals 15 residues. V was pared by 0 bases and J by 5 bases, with 13 bases between.

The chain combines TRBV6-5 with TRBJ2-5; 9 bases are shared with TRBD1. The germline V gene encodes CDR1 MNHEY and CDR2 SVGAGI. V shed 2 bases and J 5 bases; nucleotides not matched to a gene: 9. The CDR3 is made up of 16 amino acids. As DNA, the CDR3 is TGTGCCAGCAGTTACGTGGGGACAGGGATGGGCGAGACCCAGTACTTC. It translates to CASSYVGTGMGETQYF.

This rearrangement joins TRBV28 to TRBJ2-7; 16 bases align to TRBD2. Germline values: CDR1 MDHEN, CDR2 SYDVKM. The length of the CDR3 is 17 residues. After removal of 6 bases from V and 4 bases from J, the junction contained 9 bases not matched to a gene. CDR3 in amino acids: CASRGTSGREPFYEQYF. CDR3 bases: TGTGCCAGCAGGGGGACTAGCGGGAGGGAACCCTTTTACGAGCAGTACTTC.

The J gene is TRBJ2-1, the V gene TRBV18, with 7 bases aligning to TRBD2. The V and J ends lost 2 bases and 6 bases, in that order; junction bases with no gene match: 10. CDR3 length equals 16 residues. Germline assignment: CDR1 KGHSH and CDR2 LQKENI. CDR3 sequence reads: CASSPWPKGRVNEQFF. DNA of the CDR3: TGTGCCAGCTCACCATGGCCTAAGGGGAGGGTCAATGAGCAGTTCTTC.

CDR3: CASSPPGGTVRDTQYF. DNA of the CDR3: TGTGCCAGCAGCCCACCGGGGGGGACAGTGAGAGATACGCAGTATTTT. V gene TRBV11-1 combines with J gene TRBJ2-3, with a tentative D call TRBD2 (8 bases). Per germline, CDR1 SGHAT and CDR2 FQDESV (reference sequence). V gave up 5 bases and J gave up 5 bases, with 20 bases separating them. CDR3 length: 16 residues.

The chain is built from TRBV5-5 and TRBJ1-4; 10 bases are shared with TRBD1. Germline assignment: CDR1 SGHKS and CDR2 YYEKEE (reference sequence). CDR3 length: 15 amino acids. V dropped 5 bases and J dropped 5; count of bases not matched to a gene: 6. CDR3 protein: CASRALGQGNEKLFF. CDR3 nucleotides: TGTGCCAGCAGAGCCCTGGGACAGGGGAATGAAAAACTGTTTTTT. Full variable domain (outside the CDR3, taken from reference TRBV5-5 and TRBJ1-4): DAGVTQSPTHLIKTRGQQVTLRCSPISGHKSVSWYQQVLGQGPQFIFQYYEKEERGRGNFPDRFSARQFPNYSSELNVNALLLGDSALYLCASRALGQGNEKLFFGSGTQLSVL.

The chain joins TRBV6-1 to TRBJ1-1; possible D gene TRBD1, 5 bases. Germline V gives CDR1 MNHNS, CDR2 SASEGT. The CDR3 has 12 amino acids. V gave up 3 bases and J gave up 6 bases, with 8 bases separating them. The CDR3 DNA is TGTGCCAGCAGTGACAGGGTCGCTGAAGCTTTCTTT. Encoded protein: CASSDRVAEAFF.